This paragraph reports one T cell receptor (beta chain). Its cognate antigen has yet to be identified. Nothing much larger sits one base from this clone, and base qualities are not available. This sample stems from a study of cytomegalovirus exposure and HLA in healthy donors (dated by TCRdb to 2017 to 2019). Looking at the study overall: An earlier analysis of roughly 610 of the donors reported about 260 Gb of sequence data and around 110 million unique TCR beta sequences obtained from about 179 million T cells. Roughly 300 gigabases of sequencing data and around 88 million unique TCR sequences made up an early release that covered 640 HLA-typed donors. Among the approximately 400 genotyped donors, more than 70% belonged to the genetic ancestry cluster associated with self-reported Caucasian donors. The study was designed to test whether signatures of past pathogen exposure could be identified by cataloging public T cell receptors. The study used immunosequencing to profile the T cell repertoires of 666 subjects and linked those repertoires to cytomegalovirus serostatus. Along with the roughly 700-subject first cohort, a separate validation cohort of more than 90 different subjects was used. To predict cytomegalovirus infection status, the study combined high-throughput TCR immunosequencing, statistical association of individual TCRs with disease status, and machine learning. To study patterns of TCR occurrence, a later analysis re-analyzed previously published TCR beta repertoires from 666 donors and added high-resolution HLA genotyping. Rather than drawing on any new phenotypic data, the later analysis identified candidate immune exposures from TCR beta sequences and the way those sequences occurred across donors. In an earlier analysis of more than 550 of the donors, high-throughput TCR beta sequencing was used to judge whether each TCR beta V gene segment behaved as functional or pseudogenic. Alongside the repertoire data, information on donor age, sex, ethnicity and CMV serostatus was compiled. In a later genetic analysis, genome-wide SNP genotypes for about three fifths of the roughly 670 donors were used, and that subset was treated as a discovery cohort. Every repertoire in the discovery cohort had been generated on one and the same sequencing platform. Class I and class II HLA loci were covered by the typing at four-digit resolution. The number of typed donors differed by locus: 629-630 for A, B, C, DRB1 and DQB1; approximately 520 for DQA1; 606 for DPA1; and roughly 490 for DPB1. Four or five DR-DQ haplotypes were handled as single units for association and clustering because linkage in the cohort was strong. Across some 400 genotyped donors of the cohort, an average of about 220,000 unique TCR beta nucleotide sequences per donor were sequenced, and about a sixth of those sequences were non-productive.

The junction shows trimming of 1 base on V and 7 bases on J, and the gene matches do not reach 1 base of it. Reading from cysteine to phenylalanine, the CDR3 counts 12 amino acids. The retained sequence is limited to the CDR3, 36 bases, with the frame set at the first base. Based on the germline V gene (reference sequence), the CDR1 and CDR2 sequences are SGHNT and YYREEE. The full study reports these points: A total of 150 to 200 TCR beta chains were listed by the study as associated with cytomegalovirus. In a later analysis, TCR association rates were found to vary across HLA loci, with the most associated TCRs seen for DRB1 alleles and the fewest for HLA-C alleles. Specific HLA alleles were associated with 18,000 or so TCR beta sequences at a false discovery rate of 0.05 in a later analysis. The classifier was reported to diagnose cytomegalovirus status with high specificity and sensitivity in both the original cohort and the validation cohort. Linkage disequilibrium might explain the correlated functional status among segregating V segments, but an unknown experimental factor could not be ruled out. The earlier analysis of approximately 560 of the donors excluded seventeen rarely observed V segments, including chromosome 9 orphons, because counts were too low. Assigning TCR associations to individual alleles was difficult when HLA alleles, especially DR and DQ, strongly co-occurred. According to a later analysis, parvovirus B19, influenza, CMV and Epstein-Barr virus appeared linked to several top co-occurrence clusters. Because some donors lacked HLA typing at each locus, the association tests relied only on the typed subset. Some IMGT-functional V segments, including TRBV6-2 and TRBV6-3, could not be distinguished by the 87-base-pair reads and were therefore excluded. The sequencing pipeline was judged likely to have produced a cluster of highly shared sequence variants as a technical artifact. Three of the identified cytomegalovirus-associated TCR beta chains were confirmed in vitro to be specific for cytomegalovirus antigens. In a later genetic analysis, fewer N-insertions in productive TCRs were reported among donors in an Asian-associated ancestry cluster than the roughly 640-donor mean. V-gene and J-gene trimming of TCR beta chains was associated with a missense DCLRE1C variant in a later genetic analysis, and the association was replicated in an independent cohort. Immune exposure information for the cohort was limited to CMV serostatus. A later analysis found that HLA-associated TCR beta chains were more clonally expanded and had lower generation probabilities than equally common non-associated chains. Across donors, most TCR sequences were observed very rarely, whereas some public TCRs were present in many individuals. According to the authors, the approach could potentially be generalized to other disease states and immunological phenotypes. Sequencing depth was assumed to be roughly uniform across donors in the presence/absence analyses, though that assumption may not hold. According to a later analysis, most CMV-associated TCR beta chains appeared to be HLA-restricted, and the HLA associations seemed to be driven largely by CMV exposure. A further reported finding was that TCR beta sequences accurately predicted the HLA-A and HLA-B alleles for most subjects in the first cohort. This cohort had only TCR beta chains sequenced, and the lack of alpha or paired-chain data limited which features could be detected. An earlier analysis of approximately 540 of the donors showed that most TCR beta V segments appeared in productive rearrangements either about 87% or about 30% of the time, which broadly matched IMGT annotations.

The cohort comprised 670 or so healthy bone marrow donors. At the time of sampling, every cohort member was nominally healthy, though immune exposures that went unrecorded were likely present. The donor was CMV seronegative and belonged to the group of 320 or so seronegative cohort members. A peripheral blood sample was collected from each donor, and TCR beta sequencing was performed on peripheral blood mononuclear cells. Genomic DNA extraction from the blood cell samples was performed with the Qiagen DNeasy Blood Extraction Kit. Libraries were built with the immunoSEQ multiplex PCR assay. For the multiplex PCR, a mixture combining 60 forward primers for TCR Vbeta segments and 13 reverse primers for TCR Jbeta segments was used. The CDR3 region of rearranged TCR beta genes was amplified from genomic DNA with a multiplex PCR assay. Amplified TCR beta libraries were sequenced as 87-base-pair reads on the Illumina HiSeq System. As for how the authors treated the data: A later analysis counted approximately 74 million unique TCR beta chains across the 690 or so repertoires, and roughly 10 million of these chains were shared by at least two donors. Raw reads were error-corrected and collapsed into unique sequences by a nearest-neighbor algorithm in which closely related sequences were merged to remove PCR and sequencing errors. Alignment of CDR3 sequences to IMGT reference sequences was used to assign V, D and J gene segments. For a sequence to be retained, at least a six-nucleotide match to both a V gene segment and a J gene segment was required. Rearrangements were called productive when the CDR3 lacked stop codons and stayed in frame with V and J; all others were non-productive. Following IMGT convention, CDR3 was defined as the stretch from the second conserved V-encoded cysteine up to the conserved J-encoded phenylalanine. The earlier analysis of about 610 of the donors excluded sequences that lacked an unambiguous match to a single V gene segment. In an earlier analysis of several hundred of the donors, V segments were called functional above 56.7% productive rearrangements and were called segregating when the between-donor standard deviation exceeded 5%. A statistical classification framework was built for diagnosing cytomegalovirus status from the catalog of TCR beta chain sequences. A later analysis assigned V and J genes by comparing TCR nucleotide sequences with IMGT/GENE-DB human TR gene sequences. A later analysis assigned CDR3 sequences and most-parsimonious VDJ recombination scenarios with the TCRdist pipeline. A later analysis defined each TCR beta chain by its CDR3 amino acid sequence plus V-gene family, and excluded reads lacking a unique V-gene family. As a way to deal with suspected cross-contamination and a sequencing artifact, a later analysis dropped roughly 600 nucleotide sequences that were highly shared and had low generation probability. In a later analysis, a clonal expansion index was calculated for each public chain from normalized within-repertoire ranks of inferred template counts. Generation probabilities in a later analysis came from a VDJ recombination model fitted to out-of-frame rearrangements, and those results were checked against IGoR. Hypergeometric tests were used in a later analysis to score TCR-TCR, TCR-HLA and TCR-CMV co-occurrence, with a repertoire-size bias correction applied to the TCR pairs. A later analysis estimated false discovery rates by permuting HLA or CMV assignments 20 times. A later analysis grouped co-occurring TCRs with DBSCAN, adding TCRdist sequence similarity when clustering within HLA-allele-positive subsets. Repertoires with fewer than 30,000 or more than 120,000 public chains were left out of co-occurrence clustering, as were four to six repertoires with anomalous nucleotide sharing. TCRdb carries this immuneACCESS record with in-frame sequences only. Its versions omit some clonotypes, under half of them owing to an unresolved V gene in the studies checked, with the rest unexplained. V and J calls and clone size are those listed in that table; D and trimming were worked out from the DNA. The sample data list 120,000 or so clones, and 80% of these were observed just once. The ten top clones hold 1.2% of the sample.

Sequenced material: PBMCs. The V gene is TRBV5-4 and the J gene is TRBJ2-7; TRBD2 matches 8 bases in the middle. The origin of this receptor is a female donor in good health and CMV-seronegative. The sequenced DNA is TGTGCCAGCAGCTTGACTAGCGGTGAGCAGTACTTC. The encoded protein is CASSLTSGEQYF.